The next 23 T cell receptor beta chains were all read from a single sample in a study of OX40 agonist ivuxolimab in advanced cancers. Here immunoSEQ multiplex PCR was the method, and the copy in TCRdb shows in-frame clones only, minus some. Here the sample spans tens of thousands of clones, over 80% being singletons. Sequences were derived from CD4+ or CD8+ T cells sorted from blood, sampled in a trial of the OX40 agonist ivuxolimab. All receptors derive from an adult with an advanced solid tumor such as melanoma, head and neck, liver or kidney cancer.

V usage is TRBV2 and J usage is TRBJ2-5; TRBD1 might be the D (6 bases). The CDR3 length is 13 residues. Germline CDR1 SNHLY, CDR2 FYNNEI. V was clipped by 3 bases and J by 7 bases, with 12 bases between them. The CDR3 region is CASSDEGRGTQYF. CDR3 in DNA: TGTGCCAGCAGTGACGAGGGCAGGGGGACCCAGTACTTC.

J is TRBJ2-3 and V is TRBV25-1; no definite D call. The length of the CDR3 is 15 residues. Looked up from germline, CDR1 is MGHDK and CDR2 is SYGVNS. The germline V and J ends were trimmed by 1 base and 2 bases, with 10 bases remaining between them. In nucleotides, the CDR3 is TGTGCCAGCAGTGAATTTGTAGAAACCACAGATACGCAGTATTTT. It yields the protein CASSEFVETTDTQYF.

About this clone: At one boundary the junction diverges from the germline segment, which might be a read error. The chain combines TRBV7-7 with TRBJ1-5; possibly TRBD1 for D (6 bases). Germline V gene data show CDR1 as SSHAT and CDR2 as FNYEAQ (reference sequence). The CDR3 totals 15 residues. As DNA, the CDR3 is TGTGCTAGCAACCTTACAGGGTACGGCAATCAGCCCCAGCATTTT. Encoded protein: CASNLTGYGNQPQHF.

This clone was recorded only once. The CDR3 is CASSRTQENTEAFF. In DNA, the CDR3 is TGTGCCAGCAGTCGCACCCAGGAAAACACTGAAGCTTTCTTT. This chain uses TRBV6-1 with TRBJ1-1; no clear D gene. The germline V gene has CDR1 MNHNS and CDR2 SASEGT. The CDR3 is made up of 14 amino acids. The ends were cut back, 5 bases at V and 2 bases at J, with 12 bases in the middle.

The rearrangement uses TRBV7-9 and TRBJ2-3; tentatively, D is TRBD1 or TRBD2 (6 bases each). Between the trimmed V and J ends, which lost 3 bases and 6 bases, there was a span of 10 bases. In germline, CDR1 is SEHNR, CDR2 FQNEAQ (reference sequence). The CDR3 is 13 residues long. This CDR3 reads CASSFPGADTQYF. The DNA of the CDR3 is TGTGCCAGCAGCTTTCCGGGGGCGGATACGCAGTATTTT.

The rearrangement links TRBV6-1 to TRBJ2-3; D remains ambiguous. The CDR3 has 12 amino acids. With 1 base removed from V and 5 bases from J, the gap between germline ends came to 4 bases. CDR1 and CDR2 (germline): MNHNS, SASEGT. The CDR3 DNA follows: TGTGCCAGCAGTGAAGTTGGAGATACGCAGTATTTT. As protein: CASSEVGDTQYF.

In this sample, this clone turned up a few times. The rearrangement joins TRBV2 to TRBJ1-5; tentative D call: TRBD1 (5 bases). CDR1 is SNHLY, CDR2 FYNNEI, per germline. The CDR3 sequence is 17 residues long. Trimming removed 1 base from V and 0 bases from J, with 13 bases in between. The CDR3 nucleotides are TGTGCCAGCAGTGAAGGCAGGGCTTCGTTTAGCAATCAGCCCCAGCATTTT. Amino acids: CASSEGRASFSNQPQHF.

The chain carries TRBV4-3 and TRBJ2-1; D call uncertain. Germline CDR1 is LGHNA and CDR2 is YSLEER. V was cut by 3 bases and J by 4 bases, with 7 bases left in between. The CDR3 contains 13 residues. The CDR3 nucleotides are TGCGCCAGCAGCCACGGAGTTTACAATGAGCAGTTCTTC. This gives the protein CASSHGVYNEQFF.

This clone was detected ten times or more. V usage is TRBV6-1 and J usage is TRBJ2-7; TRBD2 aligns across 10 bases. CDR1 is MNHNS, CDR2 SASEGT, per germline. The CDR3 runs 14 residues. Losses at the gene ends were 5 bases for V and 6 bases for J; bases not matched to a gene: 7. CDR3 region: CASSLSGRASEQYV. DNA of the CDR3: TGTGCCAGCAGTTTAAGCGGGAGGGCCTCCGAGCAGTACGTC.

This chain links TRBV6-4 with TRBJ2-3; 8 bases agree with TRBD2. The germline V gene has CDR1 MRHNA and CDR2 SNTAGT. CDR3 length equals 16 residues. V was clipped by 0 bases and J by 5 bases; unmatched bases: 7. DNA of the CDR3: TGTGCCAGCAGTGACTCCCGGGCGGGAGGAGGAGATACGCAGTATTTT. It translates to CASSDSRAGGGDTQYF.

The genes are TRBV6-5 and TRBJ1-1; 8 bases are a match to TRBD1. The CDR3 is 15 amino acids. The trim removed 8 bases at V and 5 bases at J, leaving 13 bases unmatched. Per germline, CDR1 MNHEY and CDR2 SVGAGI. DNA for the CDR3: TGTGCCAGCCGGGCCCAGCAGGGGGCGGGGACTGAAGCTTTCTTT. It specifies CASRAQQGAGTEAFF.

This clone was counted only a few times. This rearrangement joins TRBV2 to TRBJ1-1; D call uncertain. Germline V gives CDR1 SNHLY, CDR2 FYNNEI. Trimming left V 4 bases short and J 11 bases short, with 11 bases between. This CDR3 is 11 amino acids long. As DNA, the CDR3 is TGTGCCAGCAGTGTCACAAGGTGGGCTTTCTTT. Amino acid sequence: CASSVTRWAFF.

A remark on this clone: The junction and the germline gene differ at one end; a read error may be behind it. The chain couples TRBV30 to TRBJ2-3; D is unresolved. CDR1 GTSNPN and CDR2 SVGIG come from the germline V gene (reference sequence). The CDR3 runs to 10 residues. CDR3 region: CAWGDPTPHF. The DNA for the CDR3 is TGTGCCTGGGGCGATCCAACCCCCCATTTT.

The chain employs TRBV28 and TRBJ2-1; 9 nucleotides line up with TRBD2. This CDR3 is 17 amino acids long. Trimming removed 1 base from V and 5 bases from J; junction bases left unmatched: 9. The V gene's germline CDR1 is MDHEN and CDR2 SYDVKM. CDR3 sequence reads: CASSLYPRSGGNNEQFF. The CDR3 nucleotides read TGTGCCAGCAGTTTATATCCGCGGAGCGGGGGGAACAATGAGCAGTTCTTC.

The V gene is TRBV13, the J gene TRBJ1-5, with 8 nucleotides matching TRBD1. Germline V gives CDR1 PRHDT, CDR2 FYEKMQ (reference sequence). With 5 bases clipped from V and 4 bases from J, the junction kept 13 bases outside the gene matches. The CDR3 is 17 amino acids. The CDR3, as DNA: TGTGCCAGCAGCCATACGACAGGGGACGCAGGAAATCAGCCCCAGCATTTT. Protein sequence: CASSHTTGDAGNQPQHF.

The table lists this clone with a count of one. The gene calls are TRBV13 and TRBJ2-3, with 8 bases lining up with TRBD2. CDR1 PRHDT and CDR2 FYEKMQ come from the germline V gene (reference sequence). Trimming removed 10 bases from V and 1 base from J; junction bases left unmatched: 7. This CDR3 has 14 amino acids. DNA of the CDR3: TGTGCCACCGACAGCGGGGGAGGCACAGATACGCAGTATTTT. This codes for CATDSGGGTDTQYF.

The chain employs TRBV30 and TRBJ2-1; 7 nucleotides agree with TRBD1. The CDR3 contains 13 residues. The germline gives CDR1 GTSNPN, CDR2 SVGIG (reference sequence). After removal of 8 bases from V and 3 bases from J, the junction contained 7 bases not matched to a gene. For the CDR3, the DNA is TGTGCCGGGACAGTCTTCAACTACAATGAGCAGTTCTTC. Translating it yields CAGTVFNYNEQFF.

The chain's CDR3 is CASSVSGNTIYF. The CDR3 region has the DNA TGTGCCAGCAGCGTTTCTGGAAACACCATATATTTT. The rearrangement uses TRBV2 and TRBJ1-3; D ambiguous. Germline V gene lookup returns CDR1 SNHLY and CDR2 FYNNEI. V lost 6 bases, J lost 1 base, and 4 bases lay in between. CDR3 length equals 12 residues.

The V gene is TRBV6-4, the J gene TRBJ2-1, with 10 bases fitting TRBD2. The V segment lost 4 bases and the J segment 8 bases; nucleotides outside the gene matches: 8. This CDR3 has 15 residues. CDR1 is MRHNA and CDR2 is SNTAGT in the germline V gene. The CDR3 spells CASSASGGAIDEQFF. As DNA, the CDR3 is TGTGCCAGCAGTGCAAGCGGGGGGGCCATCGATGAGCAGTTCTTC.

This chain joins TRBV15 and TRBJ2-2; D remains ambiguous. Trimming took 1 base from V and 6 from J, leaving 3 bases between them. The CDR3 runs to 12 residues. The germline CDR1 and CDR2 sequences are LNHNV and YYDKDF (reference sequence). CDR3 sequence: CATSRVAGELFF. The CDR3 nucleotides are TGTGCCACCAGCAGAGTGGCCGGGGAGCTGTTTTTT.

For the CDR3, the DNA is TGTGCCAGCAGTGCGATAAACTATTATGGCTACACCTTC. Its protein product is CASSAINYYGYTF. The chain uses TRBV27 and TRBJ1-2, with D unclear. Germline assignment: CDR1 MNHEY and CDR2 SMNVEV (reference sequence). There are 13 residues in the CDR3. The V end was cut by 5 bases, the J end by 5 bases, with 12 bases between.

The CDR3 DNA reads as TGTGCCAGCAGTTTTCAGGCGGGTCTGAGTGAGCAGTTCTTC. Amino acids: CASSFQAGLSEQFF. This chain joins TRBV6-5 and TRBJ2-1; possibly TRBD2 for D (5 bases). Germline CDR1 MNHEY, CDR2 SVGAGI. The CDR3 extends over 14 amino acids. V was shortened by 4 bases and J by 9 bases, with 16 bases between the two germline ends.

The rearrangement joins TRBV7-9 to TRBJ2-5; D not resolved. This CDR3 has 12 amino acids. Germline V gives CDR1 SEHNR, CDR2 FQNEAQ (reference sequence). V was pared by 3 bases and J by 6 bases, with 8 bases between. The CDR3 reads CASSLGIKTQYF. CDR3 coding DNA: TGTGCCAGCAGCTTGGGGATTAAGACCCAGTACTTC.